The next 24 T cell receptor beta chains were all read from a single sample in a study of blood T cell repertoires in COVID-19. Some clones are missing from TCRdb's copy, which holds only in-frame ones; the method was immunoSEQ multiplex PCR. The data show under 500,000 clones, about 85% seen once. The sequenced sample consisted of PBMCs or T cells enriched from blood (not recorded which). These receptors all come from a woman aged 18-30 years with acute COVID-19.

In this sample, this clone turned up a few times. V is TRBV7-9 and J is TRBJ2-2; 9 positions agree with TRBD2. The V gene end was trimmed by 8 bases and the J gene end by 5 bases; junction bases not matched to a gene: 15. The CDR3 extends over 17 amino acids. CDR1 is SEHNR and CDR2 is FQNEAQ in the germline V gene (reference sequence). CDR3 DNA sequence: TGTGCCAGCCCCAGCCAATTTAGCGGGAGTGTAACCGGGGAGCTGTTTTTT. Protein: CASPSQFSGSVTGELFF.

The V gene is TRBV28, the J gene TRBJ1-1, with a weak D call TRBD1 (6 bases). Trimming took off 3 bases at V and 5 bases at J, with 13 bases between the two ends. The CDR3 consists of 14 residues. The germline V gene has CDR1 MDHEN and CDR2 SYDVKM. The chain's CDR3 is CASSFGQRGTEAFF. CDR3 DNA sequence: TGTGCCAGCAGTTTCGGACAGCGGGGGACTGAAGCTTTCTTT.

This sequence joins TRBV7-2 and TRBJ1-6; D unresolved. Per germline, CDR1 SGHTA and CDR2 FQGNSA. This CDR3 region has 15 residues. Between the trimmed V and J ends, which lost 1 base and 7 bases, there was a span of 11 bases. The CDR3 region has the DNA TGTGCCAGCAGCTTAGGGGAGTCTATGAATTCACCCCTCCACTTT. Protein product: CASSLGESMNSPLHF.

The gene calls are TRBV18 and TRBJ2-1; possible D gene TRBD1, 6 bases. Germline CDR1 and CDR2: KGHSH and LQKENI. This CDR3 has 12 residues. Trimming took 4 bases from V and 7 from J, leaving 8 bases between them. CDR3: CASSLTGNEQFF. CDR3 bases: TGTGCCAGCTCACTCACAGGGAATGAGCAGTTCTTC.

V gene TRBV9 combines with J gene TRBJ1-1; no firm D call. The CDR3 is made up of 15 amino acids. V lost 0 bases to trimming and J lost 0 bases, with 9 bases between them. CDR1 and CDR2 from the germline V gene are SGDLS and YYNGEE. The CDR3 DNA is TGTGCCAGCAGCGTAGAGGCGGTTATGAACACTGAAGCTTTCTTT. It yields the protein CASSVEAVMNTEAFF.

This clone was observed a single time. The chain is built from TRBV18 and TRBJ1-1, with 8 bases that match TRBD1. The CDR3 covers 14 residues. V was pared by 5 bases and J by 2 bases, with 4 bases of the junction left unmatched. From germline, CDR1 is KGHSH and CDR2 LQKENI. The CDR3 DNA follows: TGTGCCAGCTCAATGGACAGGGAAAACACTGAAGCTTTCTTT. Its translation: CASSMDRENTEAFF.

This clone appeared once. The V gene is TRBV7-9, the J gene TRBJ2-7, with 10 positions matching TRBD1. V trimming: 5 bases; J trimming: 2 bases; junction bases outside the gene matches: 9. Germline CDR1 and CDR2: SEHNR and FQNEAQ (reference sequence). This CDR3 contains 16 residues. CDR3 in amino acids: CASSPRRDRGPYEQYF. CDR3 bases: TGTGCCAGCAGCCCACGCCGGGACAGGGGACCCTACGAGCAGTACTTC. The entire variable domain, with the rest obtained from reference TRBV7-9 and TRBJ2-7, is as follows: DTGVSQNPRHKITKRGQNVTFRCDPISEHNRLYWYRQTLGQGPEFLTYFQNEAQLEKSRLLSDRFSAERPKGSFSTLEIQRTEQGDSAMYLCASSPRRDRGPYEQYFGPGTRLTVT.

The chain joins TRBV27 to TRBJ2-7, with 8 bases aligning to TRBD1. Germline CDR1 MNHEY, CDR2 SMNVEV (reference sequence). The CDR3 has 13 amino acids. The V and J ends lost 5 bases and 9 bases, in that order; junction bases with no gene match: 9. The CDR3 sequence: CASSKWTGFLQYF. CDR3 nucleotide sequence: TGTGCCAGCAGTAAATGGACAGGGTTCCTGCAGTACTTC.

CDR3 nucleotide sequence: TGTGCCAGCAGCTTATCTGGGACAGAGTCTACCTACGAGCAGTACTTC. Protein product: CASSLSGTESTYEQYF. The V and J genes are TRBV7-2 and TRBJ2-7; 7 positions match TRBD1. CDR3 size: 16 residues. The V gene's germline CDR1 is SGHTA and CDR2 FQGNSA. V lost 2 bases, J lost 2 bases, and 9 bases stayed unmatched.

The chain links TRBV29-1 to TRBJ2-1; D is possibly TRBD1 (6 bases). Trimming pared 4 bases from V and 10 bases from J, leaving 11 bases between. Germline assignment: CDR1 SQVTM and CDR2 ANQGSEA. This CDR3 is built from 11 residues. This chain's CDR3 is CSVVRDTEQFF. The CDR3 DNA follows: TGCAGCGTTGTCCGGGACACAGAGCAGTTCTTC.

This chain uses TRBV3-1 (or the pseudogene TRBV3-2) with TRBJ1-2; D not certain. Trimming shortened V by 5 bases and J by 4 bases, and 14 bases separated the two germline ends. The CDR3 is 14 amino acids. Germline V gives CDR1 LGHDT, CDR2 YNNKEL (reference sequence). CDR3 DNA sequence: TGTGCCAGCAGCTTCACGACGGGGATCTATGGCTACACCTTC. Amino acids: CASSFTTGIYGYTF.

The genes are TRBV7-9 and TRBJ2-7; 10 nucleotides align to TRBD1. Trimming took 5 bases from V and 3 from J; bases not matched to a gene: 7. Germline lookup yields CDR1 SEHNR and CDR2 FQNEAQ (reference sequence). The CDR3 contains 15 residues. The CDR3 DNA reads TGTGCCAGCAGCCTGAGGGGGACAGGGGTCTACGAGCAGTACTTC. Translating it yields CASSLRGTGVYEQYF.

The CDR3 nucleotides are TGTGCCAGCAGCCAAGATTTCACAGGATTAATATCAATGAACACTGAAGCTTTCTTT. This encodes CASSQDFTGLISMNTEAFF. The V gene is TRBV3-1 (or the pseudogene TRBV3-2), the J gene TRBJ1-1, with a weak D call TRBD1 (5 bases). Germline V CDR1 and CDR2: LGHDT, YNNKEL (reference sequence). CDR3 length equals 19 residues. V lost 0 bases to trimming and J lost 0 bases, with 20 bases between them.

This chain joins TRBV19 and TRBJ2-3, with D perhaps TRBD2 (5 bases). Germline loops: CDR1 LNHDA, CDR2 SQIVND (reference sequence). The CDR3 contains 17 residues. The V end lost 4 bases, the J end lost 1 base, and 18 bases lay between the germline ends. The CDR3 here is CASSTRVGVGGTDTQYF. As DNA, the CDR3 is TGTGCCAGTAGTACCCGAGTCGGGGTGGGTGGCACAGATACGCAGTATTTT. Complete variable domain (other parts from reference TRBV19 and TRBJ2-3): DGGITQSPKYLFRKEGQNVTLSCEQNLNHDAMYWYRQDPGQGLRLIYYSQIVNDFQKGDIAEGYSVSREKKESFPLTVTSAQKNPTAFYLCASSTRVGVGGTDTQYFGPGTRLTVL.

DNA for the CDR3: TGTGCCAGCAGCACAAGACAGGGGTACAATGAGCAGTTCTTC. It is translated as CASSTRQGYNEQFF. This chain joins TRBV7-2 and TRBJ2-1; 8 bases are shared with TRBD1. Trimming at V came to 5 bases and at J to 4 bases, leaving 4 bases not matched to a gene. Germline V gene sequence: CDR1 SGHTA, CDR2 FQGNSA. The CDR3 length is 14 residues.

The CDR3 sequence is CASRYGTENTEAFF. CDR3 bases: TGTGCCAGCAGATATGGGACAGAGAACACTGAAGCTTTCTTT. The chain links TRBV5-5 to TRBJ1-1; 7 nucleotides align to TRBD1. The V segment lost 5 bases and the J segment 1 base; nucleotides outside the gene matches: 5. Germline V gene data show CDR1 as SGHKS and CDR2 as YYEKEE (reference sequence). The CDR3 is 14 amino acids.

The rearrangement joins TRBV18 to TRBJ1-3; 7 bases are shared with TRBD1. Germline V gene sequence: CDR1 KGHSH, CDR2 LQKENI. The CDR3 covers 14 residues. V dropped 9 bases and J dropped 8; count of bases not matched to a gene: 13. CDR3 loop: CARAKGPDRDTIYF. The CDR3 DNA reads as TGTGCCAGGGCTAAAGGGCCCGACAGGGACACCATATATTTT.

This chain joins TRBV28 and TRBJ2-7; D perhaps matches TRBD2 (5 bases). Germline-derived CDR1 and CDR2 are MDHEN and SYDVKM. This CDR3 has 15 amino acids. The V gene lost 5 bases and the J gene lost 0 bases, with 14 bases spanning the gap. The CDR3 reads CASSHPDSSSYEQYF. As DNA, the CDR3 is TGTGCCAGCAGTCATCCGGACTCAAGCTCCTACGAGCAGTACTTC.

This clone came up many times. V gene TRBV7-2 combines with J gene TRBJ2-2, with TRBD2 as a possible D gene (6 bases). V lost 5 bases and J lost 4, with 11 bases in between. This CDR3 comprises 14 residues. Germline lookup yields CDR1 SGHTA and CDR2 FQGNSA. The CDR3 protein is CASSRDFSTGELFF. The CDR3 coding sequence is TGTGCCAGCAGCCGGGACTTTAGCACCGGGGAGCTGTTTTTT.

V and J are TRBV12-5 and TRBJ2-3, with 7 bases matching TRBD1. The CDR3 covers 14 residues. The V and J ends lost 5 bases and 6 bases, in that order; junction bases with no gene match: 8. In germline, CDR1 is LGHNT, CDR2 FRNRAP. CDR3 amino acids: CASGLGTDRDTQYF. The CDR3 DNA sequence: TGTGCTAGTGGTCTCGGGACGGACAGGGATACGCAGTATTTT.

V gene TRBV5-1 combines with J gene TRBJ1-4, with TRBD1 matching 7 bases. Germline CDR1 SGHRS, CDR2 YFSETQ. J gave up 5 bases and V 4 bases, and 5 bases lay outside the gene matches. The CDR3 is 14 amino acids. The CDR3 loop is CASSLTGNNEKLFF. The CDR3 DNA reads TGCGCCAGCAGCCTGACAGGGAACAATGAAAAACTGTTTTTT.

In this sample, this clone turned up once. The chain's CDR3 is CASSQVGGNGYTF. CDR3 in DNA: TGTGCCAGCAGCCAAGTGGGGGGGAATGGCTACACCTTC. The V call is TRBV3-1 (or the pseudogene TRBV3-2), the J call TRBJ1-2; D may be TRBD1 (5 bases). The CDR3 is 13 residues long. With 1 base removed from V and 6 bases from J, the gap between germline ends came to 9 bases. CDR1 LGHDT and CDR2 YNNKEL come from the germline V gene (reference sequence).

On this clone itself: At one of its ends the junction is not consistent with the germline gene, which may arise from a read error. The chain combines TRBV7-9 with TRBJ1-2, with D perhaps TRBD1 (5 bases). Germline assignment: CDR1 SEHNR and CDR2 FQNEAQ (reference sequence). The CDR3 contains 13 residues. The CDR3 DNA reads TGTGCCAGCAGCTCCCAGGGTTGGTATGTCTACACCTTC. It translates to CASSSQGWYVYTF.

This clone was picked up many times. The chain combines TRBV5-6 with TRBJ1-4; no definite D call. The germline V gene has CDR1 SGHDT and CDR2 YYEEEE. This CDR3 region has 15 residues. Trimming took off 9 bases at V and 5 bases at J, with 20 bases between the two ends. CDR3 protein: CANGDHTEINEKLFF. CDR3 sequence (DNA): TGTGCCAACGGCGACCATACAGAAATCAATGAAAAACTGTTTTTT. Together with reference TRBV5-6 and TRBJ1-4, the CDR3 gives the full variable domain: DAGVTQSPTHLIKTRGQQVTLRCSPKSGHDTVSWYQQALGQGPQFIFQYYEEEERQRGNFPDRFSGHQFPNYSSELNVNALLLGDSALYLCANGDHTEINEKLFFGSGTQLSVL.